This TCR beta chain was recovered during a study of technical replicates of blood from a handful of donors. Assay used: immunoSEQ multiplex PCR; TCRdb lists only in-frame clones, some missing. The data show roughly 80,000 clones, with 70% to 90% seen just once and less than 0.5% held by the top ten. Trimming left V 10 bases short and J 11 bases short, with 26 bases between. There are 14 residues in the CDR3. Germline CDR1 reads MDHEN; CDR2 reads SYDVKM. The sequenced sample consisted of T cells isolated from PBMCs. The rearrangement links TRBV28 to TRBJ1-1; D might be TRBD1 (6 bases). This clonotype was obtained from a human donor in good health. CDR3 nucleotide sequence: TGTGCCATCCTCCCTGAGGGACACGTAAATCAGGCTTTCTTT. Amino acids: CAILPEGHVNQAFF.